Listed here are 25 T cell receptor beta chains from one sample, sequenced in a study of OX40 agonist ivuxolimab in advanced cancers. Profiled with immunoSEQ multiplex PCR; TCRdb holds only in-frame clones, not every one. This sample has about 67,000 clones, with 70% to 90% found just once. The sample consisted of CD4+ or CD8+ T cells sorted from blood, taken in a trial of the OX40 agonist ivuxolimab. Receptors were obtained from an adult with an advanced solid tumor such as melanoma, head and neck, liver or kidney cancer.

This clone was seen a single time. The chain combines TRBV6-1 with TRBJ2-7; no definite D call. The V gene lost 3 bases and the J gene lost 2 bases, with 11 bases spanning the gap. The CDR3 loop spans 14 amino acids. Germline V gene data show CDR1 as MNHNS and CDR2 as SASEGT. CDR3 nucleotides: TGTGCCAGCAGTGAGGTCCCGGATACCTACGAGCAGTACTTC. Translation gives CASSEVPDTYEQYF.

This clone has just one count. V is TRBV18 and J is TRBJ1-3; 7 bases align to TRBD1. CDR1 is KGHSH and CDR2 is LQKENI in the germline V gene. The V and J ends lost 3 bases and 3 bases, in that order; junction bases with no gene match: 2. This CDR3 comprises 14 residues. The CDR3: CASSPAGGGNTIYF. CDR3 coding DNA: TGTGCCAGCTCACCTGCAGGGGGTGGAAACACCATATATTTT.

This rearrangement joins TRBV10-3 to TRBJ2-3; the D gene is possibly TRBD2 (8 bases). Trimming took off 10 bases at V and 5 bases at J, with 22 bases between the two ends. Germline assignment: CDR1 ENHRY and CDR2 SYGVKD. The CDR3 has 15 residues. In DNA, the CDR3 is TGTGCCAGCGGCGGGGGGTCAGCAGGGGGAGATACGCAGTATTTT. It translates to CASGGGSAGGDTQYF.

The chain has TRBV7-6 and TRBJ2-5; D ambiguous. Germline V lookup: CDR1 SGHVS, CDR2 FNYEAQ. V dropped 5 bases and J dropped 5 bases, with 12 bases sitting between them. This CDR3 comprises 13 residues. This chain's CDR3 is CASSPSPRETQYF. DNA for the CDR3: TGTGCCAGCAGCCCCTCTCCTAGGGAGACCCAGTACTTC.

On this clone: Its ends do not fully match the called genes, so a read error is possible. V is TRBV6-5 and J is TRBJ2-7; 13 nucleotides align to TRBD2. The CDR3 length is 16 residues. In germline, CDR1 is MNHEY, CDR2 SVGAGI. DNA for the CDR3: TGTGCCAGCAGTTACTCGCTAGGACTAGCGGGAGATCCAGTCTTTTTC. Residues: CASSYSLGLAGDPVFF.

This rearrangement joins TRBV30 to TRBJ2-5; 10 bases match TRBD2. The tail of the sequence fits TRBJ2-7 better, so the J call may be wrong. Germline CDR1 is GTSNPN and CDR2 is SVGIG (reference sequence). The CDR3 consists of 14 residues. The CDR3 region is CAWTSGRGPYEQYF. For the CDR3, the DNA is TGTGCCTGGACTAGCGGGAGAGGTCCCTACGAGCAGTACTTC.

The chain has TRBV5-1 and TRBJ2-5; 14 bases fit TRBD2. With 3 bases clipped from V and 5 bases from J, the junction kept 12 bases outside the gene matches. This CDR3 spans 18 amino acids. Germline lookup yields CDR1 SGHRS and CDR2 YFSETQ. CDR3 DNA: TGCGCCAGCAGCTCGACCGGGACTAGCGGGAGTGGAGGGGAGACCCAGTACTTC. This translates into CASSSTGTSGSGGETQYF.

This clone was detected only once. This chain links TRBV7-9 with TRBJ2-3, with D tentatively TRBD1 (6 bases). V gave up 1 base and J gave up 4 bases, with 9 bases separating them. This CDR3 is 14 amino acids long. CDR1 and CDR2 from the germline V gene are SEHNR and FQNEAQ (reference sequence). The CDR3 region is CASSLGTVADTQYF. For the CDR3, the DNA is TGTGCCAGCAGCTTAGGGACAGTAGCAGATACGCAGTATTTT.

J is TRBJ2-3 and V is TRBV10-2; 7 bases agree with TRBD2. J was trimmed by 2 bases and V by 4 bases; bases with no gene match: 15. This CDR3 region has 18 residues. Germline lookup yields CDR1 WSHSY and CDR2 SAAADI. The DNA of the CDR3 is TGCGCCAGCAGTGGACCTTCATCGCGGGAGCCTATCACAGATACGCAGTATTTT. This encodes CASSGPSSREPITDTQYF.

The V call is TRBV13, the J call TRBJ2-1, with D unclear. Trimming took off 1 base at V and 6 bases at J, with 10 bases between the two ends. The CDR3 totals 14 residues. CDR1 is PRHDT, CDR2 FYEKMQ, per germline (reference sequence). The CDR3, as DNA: TGTGCCAGCAGCTTAGACCTTTTGCCCAATGAGCAGTTCTTC. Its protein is CASSLDLLPNEQFF.

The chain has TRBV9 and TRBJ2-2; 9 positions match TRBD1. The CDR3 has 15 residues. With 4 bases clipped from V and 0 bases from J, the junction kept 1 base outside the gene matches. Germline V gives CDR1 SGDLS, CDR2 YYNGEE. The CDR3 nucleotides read TGTGCCAGCAGCAGACAGGGGGCGAACACCGGGGAGCTGTTTTTT. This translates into CASSRQGANTGELFF.

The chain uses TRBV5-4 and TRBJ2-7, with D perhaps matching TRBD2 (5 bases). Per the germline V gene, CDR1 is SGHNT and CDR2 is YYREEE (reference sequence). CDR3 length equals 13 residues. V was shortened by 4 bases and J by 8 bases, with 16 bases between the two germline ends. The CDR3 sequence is CASSLLPGNKQYF. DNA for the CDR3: TGTGCCAGCAGCCTTCTGCCCGGGAACAAGCAGTACTTC.

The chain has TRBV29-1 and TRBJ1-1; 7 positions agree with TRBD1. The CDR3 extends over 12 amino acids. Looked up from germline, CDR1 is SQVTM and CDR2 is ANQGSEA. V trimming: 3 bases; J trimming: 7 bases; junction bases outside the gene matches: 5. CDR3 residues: CSVDRGTNEAFF. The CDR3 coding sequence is TGCAGCGTTGACAGGGGGACTAATGAAGCTTTCTTT.

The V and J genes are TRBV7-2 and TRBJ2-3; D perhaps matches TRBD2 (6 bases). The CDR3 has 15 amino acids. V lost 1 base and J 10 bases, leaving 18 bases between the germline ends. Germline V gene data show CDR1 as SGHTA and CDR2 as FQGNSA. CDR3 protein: CASSLDGSGLYAQYF. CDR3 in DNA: TGTGCCAGCAGCTTAGACGGTAGCGGACTCTACGCGCAGTATTTT.

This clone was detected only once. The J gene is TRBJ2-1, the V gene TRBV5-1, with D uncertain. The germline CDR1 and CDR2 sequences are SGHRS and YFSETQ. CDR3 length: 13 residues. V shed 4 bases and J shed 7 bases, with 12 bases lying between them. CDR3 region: CASSPGGQNEQFF. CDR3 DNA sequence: TGCGCCAGCAGCCCCGGCGGCCAAAATGAGCAGTTCTTC.

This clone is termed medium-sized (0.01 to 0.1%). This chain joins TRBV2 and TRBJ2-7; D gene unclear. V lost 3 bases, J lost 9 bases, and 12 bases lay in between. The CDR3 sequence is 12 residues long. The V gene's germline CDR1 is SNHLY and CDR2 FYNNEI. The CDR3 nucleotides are TGTGCCAGCAGTGAGATGGGCCGGGCGCAGTACTTC. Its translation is CASSEMGRAQYF. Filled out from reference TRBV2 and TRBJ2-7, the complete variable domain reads EPEVTQTPSHQVTQMGQEVILRCVPISNHLYFYWYRQILGQKVEFLVSFYNNEISEKSEIFDDQFSVERPDGSNFTLKIRSTKLEDSAMYFCASSEMGRAQYFGPGTRLTVT.

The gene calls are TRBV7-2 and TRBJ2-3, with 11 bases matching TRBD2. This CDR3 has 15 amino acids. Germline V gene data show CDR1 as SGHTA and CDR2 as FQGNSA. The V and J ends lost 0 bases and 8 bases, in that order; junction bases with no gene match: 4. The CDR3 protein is CASSLASGGAGTQYF. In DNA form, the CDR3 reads TGTGCCAGCAGCTTAGCTAGCGGGGGGGCCGGTACGCAGTATTTT.

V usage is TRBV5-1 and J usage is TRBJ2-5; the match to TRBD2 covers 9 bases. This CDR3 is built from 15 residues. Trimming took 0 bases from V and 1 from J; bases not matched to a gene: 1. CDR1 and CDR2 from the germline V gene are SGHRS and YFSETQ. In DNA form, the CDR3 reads TGCGCCAGCAGCTTGGGACTAGCGGTCCAAGAGACCCAGTACTTC. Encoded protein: CASSLGLAVQETQYF.

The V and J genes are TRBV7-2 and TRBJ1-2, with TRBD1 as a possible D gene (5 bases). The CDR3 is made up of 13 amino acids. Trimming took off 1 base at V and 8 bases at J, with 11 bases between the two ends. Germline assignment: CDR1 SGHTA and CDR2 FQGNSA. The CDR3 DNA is TGTGCCAGCAGCTTAGTTCAGGGCGAAGGCTACACCTTC. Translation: CASSLVQGEGYTF.

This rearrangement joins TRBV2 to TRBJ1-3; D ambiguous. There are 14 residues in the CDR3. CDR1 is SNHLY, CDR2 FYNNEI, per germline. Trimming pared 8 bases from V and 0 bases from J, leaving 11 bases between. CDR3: CASDGADSGNTIYF. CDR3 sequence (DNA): TGTGCCAGCGACGGAGCCGACTCTGGAAACACCATATATTTT.

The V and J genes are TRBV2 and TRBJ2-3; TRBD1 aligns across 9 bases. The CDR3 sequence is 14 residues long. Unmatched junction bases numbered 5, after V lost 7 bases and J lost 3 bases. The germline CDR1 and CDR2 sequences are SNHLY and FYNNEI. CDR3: CASNSGQGTDTQYF. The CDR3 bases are TGTGCCAGCAATTCTGGACAGGGGACAGATACGCAGTATTTT.

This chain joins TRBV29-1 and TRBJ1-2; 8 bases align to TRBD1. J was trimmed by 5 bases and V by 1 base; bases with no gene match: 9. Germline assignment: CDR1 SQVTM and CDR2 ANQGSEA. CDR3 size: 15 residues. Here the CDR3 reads CSVEVSTGGYYGYTF. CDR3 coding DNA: TGCAGCGTTGAAGTGAGCACAGGGGGTTATTATGGCTACACCTTC.

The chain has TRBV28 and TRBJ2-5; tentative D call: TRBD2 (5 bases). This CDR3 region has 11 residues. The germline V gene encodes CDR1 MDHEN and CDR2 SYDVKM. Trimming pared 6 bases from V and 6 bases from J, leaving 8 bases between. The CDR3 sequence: CASRRGQTQYF. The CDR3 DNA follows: TGTGCCAGCAGACGGGGTCAGACCCAGTACTTC. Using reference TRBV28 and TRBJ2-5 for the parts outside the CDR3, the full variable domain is DVKVTQSSRYLVKRTGEKVFLECVQDMDHENMFWYRQDPGLGLRLIYFSYDVKMKEKGDIPEGYSVSREKKERFSLILESASTNQTSMYLCASRRGQTQYFGPGTRLLVL.

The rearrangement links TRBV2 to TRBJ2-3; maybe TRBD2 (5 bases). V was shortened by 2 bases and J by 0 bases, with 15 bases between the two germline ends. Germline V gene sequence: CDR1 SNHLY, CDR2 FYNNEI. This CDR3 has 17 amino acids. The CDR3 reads CASSEITRDPSTDTQYF. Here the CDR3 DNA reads TGTGCCAGCAGTGAAATTACCCGGGATCCTAGCACAGATACGCAGTATTTT.

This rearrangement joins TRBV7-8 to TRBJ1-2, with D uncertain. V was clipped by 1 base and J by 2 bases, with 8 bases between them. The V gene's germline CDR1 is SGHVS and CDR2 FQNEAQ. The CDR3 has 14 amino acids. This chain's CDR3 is CASSLEARNYGYTF. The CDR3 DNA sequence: TGTGCCAGCAGCTTAGAGGCCAGAAACTATGGCTACACCTTC.